The 5 T cell receptor beta chains below all came from one sample that was sequenced in a study of beta chain features in type 1 diabetes. The sequenced template was cDNA made from the entire isolated RNA. The repertoire was sequenced with immunoSEQ multiplex PCR; TCRdb's copy has only in-frame clones and lacks some. Counted here are around 430,000 clones, approximately 30% occurring once; the ten biggest clones make up 0.05% to 0.07%. Sequencing was done on a sample of naive CD4+ T cells from blood. These receptors were taken from a man between 18 and 35 years old in good health.

The chain recombines TRBV6-5 with TRBJ2-2; TRBD1 matches 8 bases. The CDR3 consists of 15 residues. Trimming removed 4 bases from V and 7 bases from J; junction bases left unmatched: 8. CDR1 is MNHEY and CDR2 is SVGAGI in the germline V gene. CDR3 protein: CASSSTDRVNGELFF. CDR3 DNA: TGTGCCAGCAGTTCAACGGACAGGGTCAACGGGGAGCTGTTTTTT.

The chain uses TRBV5-4 and TRBJ2-2, with 8 positions matching TRBD2. The CDR3 loop spans 16 amino acids. Per germline, CDR1 SGHNT and CDR2 YYREEE (reference sequence). J was trimmed by 7 bases and V by 4 bases; bases with no gene match: 12. In DNA form, the CDR3 reads TGTGCCAGCAGCCGGTCAGCGGGAGAGGGTTACGGGGAGCTGTTTTTT. Protein: CASSRSAGEGYGELFF.

The table lists this clone with a few counts. The V call is TRBV29-1, the J call TRBJ2-7; the D gene is possibly TRBD2 (6 bases). The V gene lost 6 bases and the J gene lost 4 bases, with 10 bases spanning the gap. Looked up from germline, CDR1 is SQVTM and CDR2 is ANQGSEA. The CDR3 extends over 11 amino acids. CDR3 protein: CSVHAGYEQYF. The CDR3 bases are TGCAGCGTCCACGCGGGGTACGAGCAGTACTTC.

The chain recombines TRBV18 with TRBJ2-1; the match to TRBD2 covers 14 bases. The V gene end was trimmed by 4 bases and the J gene end by 9 bases; junction bases not matched to a gene: 14. CDR1 and CDR2 from the germline V gene are KGHSH and LQKENI. The CDR3 has 18 residues. CDR3 in amino acids: CASSLMNTGTSGSGEQFF. CDR3 sequence (DNA): TGTGCCAGCTCACTCATGAACACCGGGACTAGCGGGAGCGGTGAGCAGTTCTTC.

This chain connects TRBV2 to TRBJ2-5; 10 nucleotides agree with TRBD2. The trim removed 8 bases at V and 1 base at J, leaving 4 bases unmatched. Germline values: CDR1 SNHLY, CDR2 FYNNEI. This CDR3 has 14 amino acids. Written as DNA, the CDR3 is TGTGCCAGCGGCTCTAGCGGGGGCCAAGAGACCCAGTACTTC. This codes for CASGSSGGQETQYF.